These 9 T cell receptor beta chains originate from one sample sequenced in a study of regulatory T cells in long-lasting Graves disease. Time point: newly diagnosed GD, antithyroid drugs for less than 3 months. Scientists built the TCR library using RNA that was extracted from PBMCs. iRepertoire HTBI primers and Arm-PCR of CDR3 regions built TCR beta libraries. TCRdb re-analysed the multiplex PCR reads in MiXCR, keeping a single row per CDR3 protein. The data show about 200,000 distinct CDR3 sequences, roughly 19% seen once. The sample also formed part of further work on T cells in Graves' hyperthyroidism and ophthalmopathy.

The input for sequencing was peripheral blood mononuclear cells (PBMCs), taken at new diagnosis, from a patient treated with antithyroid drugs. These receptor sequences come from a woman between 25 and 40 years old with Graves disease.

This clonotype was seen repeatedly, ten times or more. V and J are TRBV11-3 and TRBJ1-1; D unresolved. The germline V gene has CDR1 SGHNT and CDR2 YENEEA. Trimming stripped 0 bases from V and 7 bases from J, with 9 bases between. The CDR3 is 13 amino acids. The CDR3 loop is CASSLDPPHEAFF. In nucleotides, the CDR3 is TGTGCCAGCAGCTTAGATCCCCCCCATGAAGCTTTCTTT. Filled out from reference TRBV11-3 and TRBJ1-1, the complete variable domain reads EAGVVQSPRYKIIEKKQPVAFWCNPISGHNTLYWYLQNLGQGPELLIRYENEEAVDDSQLPKDRFSAERLKGVDSTLKIQPAELGDSAVYLCASSLDPPHEAFFGQGTRLTVV.

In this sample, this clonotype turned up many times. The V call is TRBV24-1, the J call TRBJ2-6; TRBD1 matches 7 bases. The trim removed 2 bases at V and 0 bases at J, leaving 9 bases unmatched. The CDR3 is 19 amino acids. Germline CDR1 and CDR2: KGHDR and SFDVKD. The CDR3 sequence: CATSDSPGGTNSGANVLTF. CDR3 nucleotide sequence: TGTGCCACCAGTGATTCCCCAGGGGGAACAAACTCTGGGGCCAACGTCCTGACTTTC.

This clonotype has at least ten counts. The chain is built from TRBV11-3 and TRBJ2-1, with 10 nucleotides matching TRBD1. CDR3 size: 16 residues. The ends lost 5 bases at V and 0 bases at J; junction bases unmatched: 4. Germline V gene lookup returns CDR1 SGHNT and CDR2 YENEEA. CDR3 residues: CASSTRDRGSYNEQFF. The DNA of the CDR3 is TGTGCCAGCAGCACCCGGGACAGGGGCTCCTACAATGAGCAGTTCTTC.

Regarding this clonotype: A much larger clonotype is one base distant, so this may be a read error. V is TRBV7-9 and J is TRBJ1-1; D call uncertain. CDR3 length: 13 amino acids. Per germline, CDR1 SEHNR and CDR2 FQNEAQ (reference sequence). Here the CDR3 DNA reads TGTGCCATCAGCTTAGGCCGGGTGGACCAAGCTTTCTTT. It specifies CAISLGRVDQAFF.

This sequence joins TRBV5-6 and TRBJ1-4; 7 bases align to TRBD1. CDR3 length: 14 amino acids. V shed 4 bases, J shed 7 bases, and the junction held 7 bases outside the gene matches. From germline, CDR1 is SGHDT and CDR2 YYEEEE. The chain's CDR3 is CASSRTGEAEKLFF. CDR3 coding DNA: TGTGCCAGCAGCCGTACAGGGGAGGCTGAAAAACTGTTTTTT. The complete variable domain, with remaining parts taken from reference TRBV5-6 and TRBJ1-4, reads DAGVTQSPTHLIKTRGQQVTLRCSPKSGHDTVSWYQQALGQGPQFIFQYYEEEERQRGNFPDRFSGHQFPNYSSELNVNALLLGDSALYLCASSRTGEAEKLFFGSGTQLSVL.

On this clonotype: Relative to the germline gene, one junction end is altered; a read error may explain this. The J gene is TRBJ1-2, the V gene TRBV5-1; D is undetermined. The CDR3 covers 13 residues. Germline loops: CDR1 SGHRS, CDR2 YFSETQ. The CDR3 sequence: CASSLVADYGHTF. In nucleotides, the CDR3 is TGTGCCAGCAGCTTGGTAGCGGACTATGGCCACACCTTC. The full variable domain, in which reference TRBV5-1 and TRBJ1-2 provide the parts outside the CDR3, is KAGVTQTPRYLIKTRGQQVTLSCSPISGHRSVSWYQQTPGQGLQFLFEYFSETQRNKGNFPGRFSGRQFSNSRSEMNVSTLELGDSALYLCASSLVADYGHTFGSGTRLTVV.

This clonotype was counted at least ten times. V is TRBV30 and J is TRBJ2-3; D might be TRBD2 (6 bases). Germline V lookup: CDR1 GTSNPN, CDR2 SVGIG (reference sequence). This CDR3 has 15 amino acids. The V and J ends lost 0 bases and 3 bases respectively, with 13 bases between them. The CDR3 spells CAWSVSLALTDTQYF. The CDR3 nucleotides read TGTGCCTGGAGTGTATCGCTAGCGCTTACAGATACGCAGTATTTT.

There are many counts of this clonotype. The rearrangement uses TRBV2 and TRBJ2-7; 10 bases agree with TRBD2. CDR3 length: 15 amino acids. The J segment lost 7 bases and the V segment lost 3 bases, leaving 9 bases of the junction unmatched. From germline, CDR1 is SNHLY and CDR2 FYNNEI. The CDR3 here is CASSEERGGVGEQYF. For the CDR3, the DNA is TGTGCCAGCAGTGAGGAGCGGGGGGGAGTGGGGGAGCAGTACTTC. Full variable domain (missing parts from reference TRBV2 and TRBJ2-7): EPEVTQTPSHQVTQMGQEVILRCVPISNHLYFYWYRQILGQKVEFLVSFYNNEISEKSEIFDDQFSVERPDGSNFTLKIRSTKLEDSAMYFCASSEERGGVGEQYFGPGTRLTVT.

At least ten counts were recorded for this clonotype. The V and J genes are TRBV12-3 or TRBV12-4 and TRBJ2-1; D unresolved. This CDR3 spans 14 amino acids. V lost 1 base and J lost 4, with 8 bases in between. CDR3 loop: CASSLDRRYNEQFF. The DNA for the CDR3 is TGTGCCAGCAGTTTAGACCGACGATACAATGAGCAGTTCTTC.